The T cell receptor beta chain described here comes from a study of cytomegalovirus exposure and HLA in healthy donors. The wider study: Both the 120 validation repertoires and the approximately 700 first-cohort repertoires used the same platform, as reported by a later analysis. Study outcomes and limitations: According to the study, approximately 150 TCR beta chains were cytomegalovirus-associated. The tendency of first-cohort TCR clusters to co-occur in the 120 validation repertoires was identified by a subsequent analysis.

Profiled with immunoSEQ multiplex PCR; TCRdb holds only in-frame clones, not every one. This table holds approximately 200,000 clones, 85% to 90% found once. The germline V gene encodes CDR1 MDHEN and CDR2 SYDVKM. Trimming took off 3 bases at V and 0 bases at J, with 15 bases between the two ends. The CDR3 has 18 amino acids. Notes on this clone: The antigen is unknown.

J is TRBJ2-6 and V is TRBV28, with D possibly TRBD1 on 7 matching bases. The sequenced sample consisted of PBMCs. The receptor's source is a woman aged 18-29 years in good health and CMV-seronegative. The CDR3 region has the DNA TGTGCCAGCAGTTTGTCTGCAGGGGGGAACTCTGGGGCCAACGTCCTGACTTTC. Protein: CASSLSAGGNSGANVLTF.